This T cell receptor beta chain was captured in a study of control samples from healthy donors and cancer patients. Some clones are missing from TCRdb's copy, which holds only in-frame ones; the method was immunoSEQ multiplex PCR. Of some 120,000 clones detected, 80% to 95% appear once; the ten largest clones hold 2.5%. This CDR3 has 13 amino acids. The V end lost 6 bases, the J end lost 1 base, and 9 bases lay between the germline ends. The chain couples TRBV12-3 or TRBV12-4 to TRBJ1-1; no reliable D call. Sequenced input: blood. This receptor was obtained from a man aged 18 to 29 in good health. CDR3 sequence (DNA): TGTGCCAGCAGAGTAGCTGGGAACACTGAAGCTTTCTTT. It specifies CASRVAGNTEAFF.